This TCR beta chain was sequenced for a study of T cells in Graves' hyperthyroidism and ophthalmopathy. Patients aged 18 to 65 had newly diagnosed hyperthyroidism of under 2 months' duration. This clonotype was counted ten times or more. The antigen is unknown. Amplification of TCR beta CDR3 regions was performed using RNA transcripts as template. Initially, a first-round RT-PCR of the TCR CDR3 employed the HTBI primer set. TCRdb fed the multiplex PCR reads into MiXCR, producing one record per CDR3 protein. The data show about 560,000 distinct CDR3 sequences, approximately 15% seen once. Whole-study results and caveats: Blood also carried most thyroid clonotypes expanded above 0.001.

Germline assignment: CDR1 SGHTA and CDR2 FQGNSA. V was trimmed by 5 bases and J by 4 bases, leaving 18 bases between them. The CDR3 totals 16 residues. Sequenced material: blood. This rearrangement joins TRBV7-2 to TRBJ2-1; possibly TRBD2 for D (5 bases). The source of this sequence is a woman aged 18-29 years with Graves' hyperthyroidism. In nucleotides, the CDR3 is TGTGCCAGCAGCCCCGAAACTAGGCTCTCATACAATGAGCAGTTCTTC. This sequence encodes CASSPETRLSYNEQFF.